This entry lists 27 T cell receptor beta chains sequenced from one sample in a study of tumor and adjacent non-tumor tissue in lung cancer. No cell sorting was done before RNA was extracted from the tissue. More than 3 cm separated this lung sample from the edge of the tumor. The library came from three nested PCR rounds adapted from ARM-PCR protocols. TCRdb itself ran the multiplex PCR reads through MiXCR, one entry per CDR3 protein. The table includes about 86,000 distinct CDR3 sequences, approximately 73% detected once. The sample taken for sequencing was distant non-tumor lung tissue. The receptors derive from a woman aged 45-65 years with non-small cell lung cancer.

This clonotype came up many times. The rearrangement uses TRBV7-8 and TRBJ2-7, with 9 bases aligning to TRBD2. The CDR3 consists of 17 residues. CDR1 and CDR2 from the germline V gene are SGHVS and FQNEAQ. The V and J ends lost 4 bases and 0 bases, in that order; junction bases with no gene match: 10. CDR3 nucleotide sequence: TGTGCCAGCAGCTCCTATAGACTAGCGGTAGGCTCCTACGAGCAGTACTTC. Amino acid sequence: CASSSYRLAVGSYEQYF.

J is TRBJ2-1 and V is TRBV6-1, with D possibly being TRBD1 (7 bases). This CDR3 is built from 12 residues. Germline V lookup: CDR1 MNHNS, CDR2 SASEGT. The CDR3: CASGVTGNEQFF. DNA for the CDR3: TGTGCTAGCGGTGTGACAGGGAATGAGCAGTTCTTC.

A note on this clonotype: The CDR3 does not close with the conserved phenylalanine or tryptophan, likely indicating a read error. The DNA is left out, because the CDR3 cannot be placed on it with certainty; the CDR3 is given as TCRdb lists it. CDR3 sequence: CASILAPYNERFL. J is TRBJ2-1 and V is TRBV6-2 or TRBV6-3; TRBD1, the table's D call, was not compared with the DNA. Germline CDR1 MNHEY, CDR2 SVGEGT. A total of 13 residues make up the CDR3, ends included.

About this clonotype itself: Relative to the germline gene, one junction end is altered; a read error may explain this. CDR3 sequence (DNA): TGTGCCAACAGCTTGGCAGGGGGAAACTATGGCTACACCTTC. Translating it yields CANSLAGGNYGYTF. V usage is TRBV7-9 and J usage is TRBJ1-2; 7 bases map to TRBD1. This CDR3 contains 14 residues. The V gene's germline CDR1 is SEHNR and CDR2 FQNEAQ (reference sequence).

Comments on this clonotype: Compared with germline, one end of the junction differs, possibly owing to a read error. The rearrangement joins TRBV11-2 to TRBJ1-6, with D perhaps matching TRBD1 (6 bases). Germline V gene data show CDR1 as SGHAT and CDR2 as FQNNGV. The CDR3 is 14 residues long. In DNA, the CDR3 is TGCGCCAGTAGCTTAGGCAGGGGTAATTCACCCCTCCACTTT. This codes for CASSLGRGNSPLHF.

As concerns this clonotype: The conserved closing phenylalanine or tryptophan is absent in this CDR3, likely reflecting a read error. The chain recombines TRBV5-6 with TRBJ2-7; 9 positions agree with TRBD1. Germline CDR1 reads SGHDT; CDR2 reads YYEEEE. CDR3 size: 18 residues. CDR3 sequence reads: CVSSSSGTGTPASYEQYI. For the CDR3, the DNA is TGTGTCAGCAGCTCATCCGGGACAGGGACGCCAGCGTCCTACGAGCAGTACATC.

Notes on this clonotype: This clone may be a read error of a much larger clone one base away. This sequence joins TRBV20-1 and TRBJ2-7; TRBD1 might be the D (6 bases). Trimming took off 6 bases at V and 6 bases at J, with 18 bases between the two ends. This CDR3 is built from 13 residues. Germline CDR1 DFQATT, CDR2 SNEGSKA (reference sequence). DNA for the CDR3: TGCAGTGCCCAGGCAGGGGTCGGCGGCGAGCAGTACTTC. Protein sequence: CSAQAGVGGEQYF.

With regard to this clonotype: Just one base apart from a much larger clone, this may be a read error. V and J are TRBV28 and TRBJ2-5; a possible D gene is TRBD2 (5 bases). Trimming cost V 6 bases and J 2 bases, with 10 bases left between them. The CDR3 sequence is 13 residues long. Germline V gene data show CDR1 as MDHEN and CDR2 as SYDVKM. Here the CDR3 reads CASSMTIQETQYF. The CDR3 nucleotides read TGTGCCAGCAGCATGACTATTCAAGAGACCCAGTACTTC.

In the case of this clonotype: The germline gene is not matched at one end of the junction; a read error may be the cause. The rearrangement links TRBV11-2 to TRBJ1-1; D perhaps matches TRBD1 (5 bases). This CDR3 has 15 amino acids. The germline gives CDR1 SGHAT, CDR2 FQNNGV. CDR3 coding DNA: TGTGCCAGCAGCTTAGGGCCCGGGGCGAACACTGAAGCTTCCTTT. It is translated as CASSLGPGANTEASF.

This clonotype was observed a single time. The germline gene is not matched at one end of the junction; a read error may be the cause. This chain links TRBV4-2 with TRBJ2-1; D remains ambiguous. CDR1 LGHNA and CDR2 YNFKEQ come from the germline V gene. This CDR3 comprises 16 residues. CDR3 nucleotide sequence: TGTGCCAGCAGCCGAGCTTTAGTGGAATACAACAATAAGCAGTTCTTC. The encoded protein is CASSRALVEYNNKQFF.

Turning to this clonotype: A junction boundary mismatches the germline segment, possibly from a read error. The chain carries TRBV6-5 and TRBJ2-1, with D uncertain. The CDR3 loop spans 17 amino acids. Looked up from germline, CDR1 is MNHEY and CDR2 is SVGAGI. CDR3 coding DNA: TGTGTCAGCAGTTACTCATTTACCCCCAGCTCCTACAATGAGCAGTTCTTC. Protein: CVSSYSFTPSSYNEQFF.

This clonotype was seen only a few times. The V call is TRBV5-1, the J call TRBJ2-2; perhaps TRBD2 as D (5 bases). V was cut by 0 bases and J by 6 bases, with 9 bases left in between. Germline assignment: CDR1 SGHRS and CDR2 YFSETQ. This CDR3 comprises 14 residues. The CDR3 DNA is TGCGCCAGCAGCTTGGGCGGGTACCCCGGGGAGCTGTTTTTT. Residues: CASSLGGYPGELFF.

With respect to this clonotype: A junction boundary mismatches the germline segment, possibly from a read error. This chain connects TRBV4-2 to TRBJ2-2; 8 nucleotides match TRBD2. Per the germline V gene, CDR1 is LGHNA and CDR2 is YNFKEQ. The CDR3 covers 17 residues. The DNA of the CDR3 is TGTGCCAGCAGCCAAGAAGTTGTCGGCGGGAGGATCGGGGAGCCGTTTTTT. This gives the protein CASSQEVVGGRIGEPFF.

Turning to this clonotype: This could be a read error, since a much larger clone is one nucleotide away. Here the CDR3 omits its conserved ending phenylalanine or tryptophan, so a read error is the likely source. CDR3 residues: CASVWGRASSGDEQFL. The CDR3 nucleotides read TGTGCCAGCGTCTGGGGGAGGGCCTCTTCCGGGGATGAGCAGTTCCTC. The rearrangement joins TRBV6-1 to TRBJ2-1, with 7 nucleotides matching TRBD2. The V gene's germline CDR1 is MNHNS and CDR2 SASEGT. The CDR3 has 16 amino acids. Trimming at V came to 8 bases and at J to 8 bases, leaving 18 bases not matched to a gene.

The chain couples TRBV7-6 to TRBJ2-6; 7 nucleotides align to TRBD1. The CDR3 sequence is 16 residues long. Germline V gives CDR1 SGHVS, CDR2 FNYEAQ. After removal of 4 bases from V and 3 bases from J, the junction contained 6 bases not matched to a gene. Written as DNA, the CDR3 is TGTGCCAGCAGCTCACTACAGGGGTTTGGGGCCAACGTCCTGACTTTC. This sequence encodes CASSSLQGFGANVLTF.

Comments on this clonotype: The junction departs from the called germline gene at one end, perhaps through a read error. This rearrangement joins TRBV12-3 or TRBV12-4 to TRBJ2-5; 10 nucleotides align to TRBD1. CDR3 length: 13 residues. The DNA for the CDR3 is TGTACCAGCAGTTTAGGGACAGGGGAGACCCAATATTTC. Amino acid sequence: CTSSLGTGETQYF.

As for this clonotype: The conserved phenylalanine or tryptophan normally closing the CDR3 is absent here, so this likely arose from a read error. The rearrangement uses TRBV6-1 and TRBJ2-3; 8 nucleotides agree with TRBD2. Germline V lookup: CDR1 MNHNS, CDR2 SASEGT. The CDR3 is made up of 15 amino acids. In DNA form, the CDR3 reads TGTGCCAGCAGTGAAGATACGGGAGGGGCAGATACCCAGTATTCT. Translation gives CASSEDTGGADTQYS.

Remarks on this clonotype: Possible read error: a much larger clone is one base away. CDR3 DNA: TGCGCCAGCAGCTTGGTTGAGTTCGGCACCCGGGAGCTGTTTTTT. It specifies CASSLVEFGTRELFF. V gene TRBV5-1 combines with J gene TRBJ2-2; D not certain. Germline loops: CDR1 SGHRS, CDR2 YFSETQ. The CDR3 covers 15 residues. The variable domain in full, with the rest retrieved from reference TRBV5-1 and TRBJ2-2, is KAGVTQTPRYLIKTRGQQVTLSCSPISGHRSVSWYQQTPGQGLQFLFEYFSETQRNKGNFPGRFSGRQFSNSRSEMNVSTLELGDSALYLCASSLVEFGTRELFFGEGSRLTVL.

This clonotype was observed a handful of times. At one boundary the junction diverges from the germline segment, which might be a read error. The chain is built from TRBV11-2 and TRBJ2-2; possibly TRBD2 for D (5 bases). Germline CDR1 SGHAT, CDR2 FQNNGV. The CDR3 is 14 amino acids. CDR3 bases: TGTGCCAACAGCTTAGAACCCGGAGTCGGGGAGCTGCTTTTT. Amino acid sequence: CANSLEPGVGELLF.

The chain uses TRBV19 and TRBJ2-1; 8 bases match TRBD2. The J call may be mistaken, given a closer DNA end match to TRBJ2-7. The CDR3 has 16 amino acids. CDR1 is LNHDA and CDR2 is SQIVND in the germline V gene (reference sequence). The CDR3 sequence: CANIPREGMSYNEQYF. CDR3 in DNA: TGTGCCAATATTCCACGGGAGGGGATGAGCTACAATGAGCAGTACTTC.

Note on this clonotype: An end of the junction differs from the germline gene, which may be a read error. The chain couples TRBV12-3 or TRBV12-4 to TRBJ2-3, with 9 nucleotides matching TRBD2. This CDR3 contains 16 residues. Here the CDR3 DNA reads TGTGCCAGCGGCCCCGGATTAGCGGGAGATCGACGTACGCACTATTTT. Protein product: CASGPGLAGDRRTHYF.

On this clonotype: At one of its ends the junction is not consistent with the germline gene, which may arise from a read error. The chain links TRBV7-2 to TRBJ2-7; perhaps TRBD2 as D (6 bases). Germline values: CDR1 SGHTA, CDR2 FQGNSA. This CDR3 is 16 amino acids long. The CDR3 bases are TGTGCCAGCACCCCAACGCTGACTAGTAATTCCTCCGAGCAGTACTTC. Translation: CASTPTLTSNSSEQYF.

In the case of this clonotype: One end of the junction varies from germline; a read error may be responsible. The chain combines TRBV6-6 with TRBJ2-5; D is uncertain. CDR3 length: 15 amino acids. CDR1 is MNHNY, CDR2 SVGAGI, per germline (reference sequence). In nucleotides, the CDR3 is TGTGCCAGCAGTTACGGCGGCAGCAACCAAGAGACTCAGCACTTC. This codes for CASSYGGSNQETQHF.

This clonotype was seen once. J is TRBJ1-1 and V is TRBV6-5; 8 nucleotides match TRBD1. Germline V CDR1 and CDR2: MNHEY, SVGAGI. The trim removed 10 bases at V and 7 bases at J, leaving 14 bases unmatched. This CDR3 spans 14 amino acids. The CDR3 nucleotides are TGTGCCACCAGGGGGCCCCAGGCCTCGGATGAAGCTTTCTTT. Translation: CATRGPQASDEAFF.

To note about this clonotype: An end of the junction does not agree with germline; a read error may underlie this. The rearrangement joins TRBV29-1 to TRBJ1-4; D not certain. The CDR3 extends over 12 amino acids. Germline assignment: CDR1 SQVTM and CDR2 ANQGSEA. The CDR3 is CSVEHRGENLFF. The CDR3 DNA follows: TGCAGCGTTGAACATCGCGGGGAAAATCTGTTTTTT.

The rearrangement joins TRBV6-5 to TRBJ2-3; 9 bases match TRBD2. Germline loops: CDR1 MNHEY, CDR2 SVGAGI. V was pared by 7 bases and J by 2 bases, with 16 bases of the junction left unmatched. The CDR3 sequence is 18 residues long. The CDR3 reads CASTHERGGRATTDTQYF. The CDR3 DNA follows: TGTGCCAGCACTCATGAAAGGGGCGGGAGGGCCACCACAGATACGCAGTATTTT.

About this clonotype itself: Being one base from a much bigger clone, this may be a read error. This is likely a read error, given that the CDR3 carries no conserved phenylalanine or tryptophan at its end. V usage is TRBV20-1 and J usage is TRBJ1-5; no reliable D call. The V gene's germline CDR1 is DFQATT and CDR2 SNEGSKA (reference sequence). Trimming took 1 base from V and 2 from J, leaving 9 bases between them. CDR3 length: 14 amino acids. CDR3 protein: CSARASGGNQPQHL. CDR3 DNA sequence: TGCAGTGCTAGAGCCTCCGGGGGCAATCAGCCCCAGCATTTA.